Included here is one T cell receptor beta chain sequence, with context. The data belong to a study of control samples from healthy donors and cancer patients. Using immunoSEQ multiplex PCR, the repertoire was profiled, and TCRdb retains in-frame clones only, with some absent. Among roughly 160,000 clones, 96% were seen once, and the ten largest hold just over 1%. The CDR3 sequence is 16 residues long. The J segment lost 5 bases and the V segment lost 4 bases, leaving 2 bases of the junction unmatched. Germline V lookup: CDR1 SGHNT, CDR2 YYREEE (reference sequence). The sequenced material came from blood. The sequence was obtained from a woman in her twenties or thirties in good health. The chain recombines TRBV5-4 with TRBJ2-2, with TRBD2 identical over 16 bases. The CDR3 DNA reads as TGTGCCAGCAGCCGGGGACTAGCGGGAGGGACCGGGGAGCTGTTTTTT. The encoded protein is CASSRGLAGGTGELFF.